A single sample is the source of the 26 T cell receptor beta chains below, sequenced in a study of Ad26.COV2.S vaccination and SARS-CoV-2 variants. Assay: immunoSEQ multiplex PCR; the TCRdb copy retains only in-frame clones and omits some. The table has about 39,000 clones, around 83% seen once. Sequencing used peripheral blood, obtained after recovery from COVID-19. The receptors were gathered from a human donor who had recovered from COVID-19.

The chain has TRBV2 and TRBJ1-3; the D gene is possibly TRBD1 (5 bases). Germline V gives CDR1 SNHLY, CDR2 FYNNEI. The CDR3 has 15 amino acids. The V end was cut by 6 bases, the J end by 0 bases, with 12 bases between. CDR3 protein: CASRPGHLSGNTIYF. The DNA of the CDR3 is TGTGCCAGCAGGCCCGGACACCTCTCTGGAAACACCATATATTTT.

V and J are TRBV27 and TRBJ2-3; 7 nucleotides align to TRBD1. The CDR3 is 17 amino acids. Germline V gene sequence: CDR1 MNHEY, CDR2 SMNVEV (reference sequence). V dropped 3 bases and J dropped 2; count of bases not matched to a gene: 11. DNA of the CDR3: TGTGCCAGCAGTTTCCTTAGACAGGGCAAAGACACAGATACGCAGTATTTT. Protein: CASSFLRQGKDTDTQYF.

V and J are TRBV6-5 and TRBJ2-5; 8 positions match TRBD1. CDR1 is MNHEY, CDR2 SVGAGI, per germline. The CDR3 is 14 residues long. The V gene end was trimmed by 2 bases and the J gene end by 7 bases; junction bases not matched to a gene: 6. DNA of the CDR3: TGTGCCAGCAGTTACAGGCAGGGGGCTAGGACCCAGTACTTC. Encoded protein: CASSYRQGARTQYF.

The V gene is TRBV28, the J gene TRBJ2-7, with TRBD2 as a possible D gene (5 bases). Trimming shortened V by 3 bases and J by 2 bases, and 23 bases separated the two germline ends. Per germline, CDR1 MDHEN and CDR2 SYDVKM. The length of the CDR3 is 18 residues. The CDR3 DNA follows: TGTGCCAGCAGTTTGCGGACCCTCCCCGGGGTACCCACCTACGAGCAGTACGTC. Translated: CASSLRTLPGVPTYEQYV.

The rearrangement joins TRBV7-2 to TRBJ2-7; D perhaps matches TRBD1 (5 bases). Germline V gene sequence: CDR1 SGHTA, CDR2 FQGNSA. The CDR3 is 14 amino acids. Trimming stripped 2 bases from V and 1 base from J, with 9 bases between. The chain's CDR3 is CASSLMGQSYEQYF. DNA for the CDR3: TGTGCCAGCAGCTTAATGGGGCAGTCCTACGAGCAGTACTTC.

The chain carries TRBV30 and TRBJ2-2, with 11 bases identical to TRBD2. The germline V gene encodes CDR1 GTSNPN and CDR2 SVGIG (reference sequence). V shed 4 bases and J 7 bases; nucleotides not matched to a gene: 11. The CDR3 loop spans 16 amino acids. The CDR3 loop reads CAWNEVAGGPGGELFF. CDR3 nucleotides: TGTGCCTGGAACGAAGTAGCGGGAGGGCCCGGCGGGGAGCTGTTTTTT.

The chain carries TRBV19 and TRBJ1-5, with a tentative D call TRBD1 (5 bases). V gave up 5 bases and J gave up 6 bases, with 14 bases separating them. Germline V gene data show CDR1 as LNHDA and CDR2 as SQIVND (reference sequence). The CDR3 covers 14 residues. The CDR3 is CASSAFLGGQPQHF. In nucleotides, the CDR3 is TGTGCCAGTAGTGCCTTCCTCGGGGGTCAGCCCCAGCATTTT.

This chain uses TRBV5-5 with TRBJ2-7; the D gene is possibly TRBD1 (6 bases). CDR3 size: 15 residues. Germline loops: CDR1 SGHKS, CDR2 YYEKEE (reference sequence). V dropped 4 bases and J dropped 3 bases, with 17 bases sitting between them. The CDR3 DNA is TGTGCCAGCAGCCCTTTACCGACAGGCAACTACGAGCAGTACGTC. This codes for CASSPLPTGNYEQYV.

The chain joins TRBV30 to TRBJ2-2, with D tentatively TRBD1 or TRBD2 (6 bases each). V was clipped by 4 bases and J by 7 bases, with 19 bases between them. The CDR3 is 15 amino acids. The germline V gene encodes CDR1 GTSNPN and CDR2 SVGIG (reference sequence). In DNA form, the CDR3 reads TGTGCCTGGACCATCGGACAGCTCGGGGGCGGGGAGCTGTTTTTT. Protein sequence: CAWTIGQLGGGELFF. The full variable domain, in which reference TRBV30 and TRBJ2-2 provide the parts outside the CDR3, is SQTIHQWPATLVQPVGSPLSLECTVEGTSNPNLYWYRQAAGRGLQLLFYSVGIGQISSEVPQNLSASRPQDRQFILSSKKLLLSDSGFYLCAWTIGQLGGGELFFGEGSRLTVL.

The CDR3 DNA reads as TGTGCCAGCTCACCAGGGGGGCAAATCTATGGCTACACCTTC. Its translation: CASSPGGQIYGYTF. This chain joins TRBV18 and TRBJ1-2; tentatively, D is TRBD1 (6 bases). The germline CDR1 and CDR2 sequences are KGHSH and LQKENI. The CDR3 spans 14 residues. V dropped 2 bases and J dropped 4 bases, with 11 bases sitting between them.

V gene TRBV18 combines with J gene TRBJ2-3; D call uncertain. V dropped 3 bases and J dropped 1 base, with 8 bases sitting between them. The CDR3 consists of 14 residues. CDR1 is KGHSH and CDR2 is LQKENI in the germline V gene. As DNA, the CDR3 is TGTGCCAGCTCACCTACCGGCCGCACAGATACGCAGTATTTT. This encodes CASSPTGRTDTQYF.

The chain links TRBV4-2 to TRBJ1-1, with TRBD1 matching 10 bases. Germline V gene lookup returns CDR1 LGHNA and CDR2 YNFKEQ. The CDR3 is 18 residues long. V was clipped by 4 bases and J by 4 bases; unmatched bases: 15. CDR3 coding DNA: TGTGCCAGCAGCCTCCAGACAGGGGGCGCAGGTGTTGCCACTGAAGCTTTCTTT. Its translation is CASSLQTGGAGVATEAFF.

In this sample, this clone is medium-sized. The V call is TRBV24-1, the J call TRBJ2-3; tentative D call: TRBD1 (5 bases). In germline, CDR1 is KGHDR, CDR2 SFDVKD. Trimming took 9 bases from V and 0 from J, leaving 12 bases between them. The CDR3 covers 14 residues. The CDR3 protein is CATGQGPSTDTQYF. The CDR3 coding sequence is TGTGCCACCGGGCAGGGTCCTAGCACAGATACGCAGTATTTT.

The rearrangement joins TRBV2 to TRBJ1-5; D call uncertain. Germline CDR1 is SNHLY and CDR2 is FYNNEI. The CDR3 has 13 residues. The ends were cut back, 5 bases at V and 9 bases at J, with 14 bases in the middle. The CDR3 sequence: CASSSSIIPPQHF. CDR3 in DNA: TGTGCCAGCAGTTCCTCCATTATTCCGCCCCAGCATTTT.

CDR3 nucleotides: TGTGCCAGCACCTTGACAGGGTTTGAAGCTTTCTTT. Encoded protein: CASTLTGFEAFF. The chain joins TRBV2 to TRBJ1-1; 7 bases line up with TRBD1. This CDR3 has 12 amino acids. Looked up from germline, CDR1 is SNHLY and CDR2 is FYNNEI. J was trimmed by 7 bases and V by 7 bases; bases with no gene match: 6.

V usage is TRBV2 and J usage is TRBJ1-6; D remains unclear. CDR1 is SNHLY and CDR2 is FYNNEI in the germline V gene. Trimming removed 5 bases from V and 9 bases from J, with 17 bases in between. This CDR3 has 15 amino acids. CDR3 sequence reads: CASSQLEVPRSPLHF. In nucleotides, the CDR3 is TGTGCCAGCAGTCAACTGGAGGTTCCCCGTTCACCCCTCCACTTT.

The CDR3 DNA is TGTGCCTGGAGCGCTTGGACTAGCAATGGAGCTGAGCAGTTCTTC. This codes for CAWSAWTSNGAEQFF. J is TRBJ2-1 and V is TRBV30, with TRBD2 matching over 8 bases. Germline trimming cut 3 bases from V and 9 bases from J; bases unmatched to any gene: 13. CDR1 and CDR2 from the germline V gene are GTSNPN and SVGIG (reference sequence). The CDR3 totals 15 residues.

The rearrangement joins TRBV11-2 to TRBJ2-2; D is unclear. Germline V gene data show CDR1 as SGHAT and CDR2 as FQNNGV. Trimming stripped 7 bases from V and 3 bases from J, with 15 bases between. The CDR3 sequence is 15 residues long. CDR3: CASTMGTWDTGELFF. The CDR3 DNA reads TGTGCCAGCACCATGGGAACGTGGGACACCGGGGAGCTGTTTTTT. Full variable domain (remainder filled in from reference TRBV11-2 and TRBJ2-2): EAGVAQSPRYKIIEKRQSVAFWCNPISGHATLYWYQQILGQGPKLLIQFQNNGVVDDSQLPKDRFSAERLKGVDSTLKIQPAKLEDSAVYLCASTMGTWDTGELFFGEGSRLTVL.

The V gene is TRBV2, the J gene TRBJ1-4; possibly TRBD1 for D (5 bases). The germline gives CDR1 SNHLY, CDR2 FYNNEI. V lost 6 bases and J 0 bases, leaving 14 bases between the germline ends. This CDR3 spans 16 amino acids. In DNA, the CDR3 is TGTGCCAGCAGCGGGACGTTAGGAACAACTAATGAAAAACTGTTTTTT. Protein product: CASSGTLGTTNEKLFF.

CDR3 nucleotides: TGTGCCAGCAGTCGTCCTAGCGGGATGAGGAATGAGCAGTTCTTC. Translated, it gives CASSRPSGMRNEQFF. The chain employs TRBV28 and TRBJ2-1; 9 bases line up with TRBD2. Germline-derived CDR1 and CDR2 are MDHEN and SYDVKM. V shed 5 bases and J 7 bases; nucleotides not matched to a gene: 9. CDR3 length equals 15 residues.

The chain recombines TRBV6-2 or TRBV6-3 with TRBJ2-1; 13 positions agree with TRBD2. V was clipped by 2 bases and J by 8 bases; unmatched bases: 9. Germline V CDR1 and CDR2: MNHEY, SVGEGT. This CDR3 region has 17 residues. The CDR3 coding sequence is TGTGCCAGCAGTTACCCCAGACTAGCGGGGGGAAGGGATGAGCAGTTCTTC. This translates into CASSYPRLAGGRDEQFF.

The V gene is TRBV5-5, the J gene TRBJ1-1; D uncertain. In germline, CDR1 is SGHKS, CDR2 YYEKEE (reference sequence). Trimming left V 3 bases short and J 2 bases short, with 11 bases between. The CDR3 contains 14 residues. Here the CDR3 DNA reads TGTGCCAGCAGCTCACAAGGCCCAAACACTGAAGCTTTCTTT. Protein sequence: CASSSQGPNTEAFF.

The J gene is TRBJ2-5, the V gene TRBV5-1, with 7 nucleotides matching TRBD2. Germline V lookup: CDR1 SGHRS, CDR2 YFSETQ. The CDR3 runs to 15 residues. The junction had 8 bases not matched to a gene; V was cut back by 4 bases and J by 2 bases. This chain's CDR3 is CASSAMGGGQETQYF. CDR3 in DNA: TGCGCCAGCAGCGCAATGGGGGGAGGGCAAGAGACCCAGTACTTC.

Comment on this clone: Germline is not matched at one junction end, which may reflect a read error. The CDR3 sequence is CASTVAEVANF. The CDR3 DNA reads as TGTGCCAGCACCGTAGCGGAGGTGGCAAACTTC. The chain uses TRBV2 and TRBJ2-7; tentatively, D is TRBD2 (6 bases). In germline, CDR1 is SNHLY, CDR2 FYNNEI. The CDR3 is 11 amino acids.

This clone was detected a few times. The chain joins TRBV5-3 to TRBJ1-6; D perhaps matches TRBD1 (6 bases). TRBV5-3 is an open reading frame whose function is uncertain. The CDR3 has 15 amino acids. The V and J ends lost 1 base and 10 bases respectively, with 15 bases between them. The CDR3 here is CARSLRGRGISPLHF. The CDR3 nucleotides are TGTGCCAGAAGCTTGCGGGGGAGGGGGATCTCACCCCTCCACTTT.

CDR3 loop: CASSEFLAGVTDTQYF. DNA for the CDR3: TGCGCCAGCAGTGAGTTTCTAGCGGGAGTCACAGATACGCAGTATTTT. The rearrangement uses TRBV10-1 and TRBJ2-3; 10 nucleotides match TRBD2. The J segment lost 2 bases and the V segment lost 1 base, leaving 3 bases of the junction unmatched. Germline V gene sequence: CDR1 WNHNN, CDR2 SYGVQD (reference sequence). This CDR3 comprises 16 residues.